This entry features one T cell receptor (beta chain) sequence. The source of the sample is a study of blood T cell repertoires in COVID-19. Per the germline V gene, CDR1 is SGHAT and CDR2 is FQNNGV. The germline V and J ends were trimmed by 1 base and 7 bases, with 7 bases remaining between them. The CDR3 length is 13 residues. Generated by immunoSEQ multiplex PCR, the TCRdb table keeps only in-frame clones and is missing some. The table includes about 300,000 clones, more than 80% detected once. The sequence was collected from a woman in her twenties or thirties who had recovered from COVID-19. J is TRBJ1-4 and V is TRBV11-2, with no clear D. Sample: PBMCs or T cells enriched from blood (not recorded which). CDR3 sequence reads: CASSLAQFEKLFF. The CDR3 DNA is TGTGCCAGCAGCTTAGCGCAGTTTGAAAAACTGTTTTTT.